This T cell receptor beta chain was obtained from a study of CXCR3-negative and CXCR3-positive naive CD8 T cells. Study conclusions and caveats: Compared with CXCR3-negative naive cells, CXCR3-positive naive cells showed more hydrophobic TRB CDR3s.

UMI-labeled TRB cDNA libraries were prepared by 5' RACE. For each CDR3 protein, TCRdb gives one entry from its re-call of the 5' RACE reads, without DNA. The data include approximately 88,000 distinct CDR3 sequences; the top ten clones carry 0.5% to 0.6%. Germline V gene sequence: CDR1 DFQATT, CDR2 SNEGSKA (reference sequence). There are 14 residues in the CDR3. With respect to this clonotype: No antigen is known for it.

Material for sequencing was naive CXCR3+ CD8+ T cells from blood. The subset here: CD45RO-CCR7+CD27+CD95- naive CD8+ T cells expressing CXCR3 (TNR3+). The chain carries TRBV20-1 and TRBJ2-1; absent DNA, TCRdb's TRBD2 call cannot be checked. This TCR came from a human donor in good health. Some clones in this sample may be carry-over from other donors' samples. The CDR3 spells CSAPRIAGGREQFF.